A single sample gave rise to the 12 T cell receptor beta chains below, sequenced in a study of T cell repertoires in cytomegalovirus infection. TCRdb recomputed calls from the reads with MiXCR, one row per CDR3 protein. The sample holds around 750,000 distinct CDR3 sequences; 32% are singletons and the top ten take over 10%. Their antigen targets remain unknown. The sample consisted of cultured CD8+ T cells from PBMCs, taken from culture after CMV antigen stimulation. These TCRs come from a human donor in good health (CMV status not recorded). Some clones in this sample may be carry-over from other donors' samples.

This chain uses TRBV7-9 with TRBJ1-1; D possibly corresponds to TRBD1 (5 bases). The CDR3 runs 15 residues. Per the germline V gene, CDR1 is SEHNR and CDR2 is FQNEAQ (reference sequence). V was clipped by 5 bases and J by 3 bases, with 16 bases between them. The CDR3, as DNA: TGTGCCAGCAGCCCCCTTGGGGGAGGCGACACTGAAGCTTTCTTT. It translates to CASSPLGGGDTEAFF.

This clonotype has more than one count but fewer than ten. V is TRBV24-1 and J is TRBJ2-5, with 7 bases fitting TRBD1. Germline loops: CDR1 KGHDR, CDR2 SFDVKD. Trimming cost V 12 bases and J 0 bases; bases outside gene matches: 3. This CDR3 comprises 12 residues. The CDR3 reads CAVGQDQETQYF. CDR3 bases: TGTGCCGTAGGACAGGACCAAGAGACCCAGTACTTC.

The gene calls are TRBV27 and TRBJ1-2; tentatively, D is TRBD1 (6 bases). CDR3 length equals 15 residues. Germline V gene sequence: CDR1 MNHEY, CDR2 SMNVEV (reference sequence). Trimming stripped 0 bases from V and 4 bases from J, with 12 bases between. CDR3 protein: CASSLSRGGGYGYTF. The CDR3 nucleotides read TGTGCCAGCAGTTTATCGAGGGGAGGGGGCTATGGCTACACCTTC.

This chain links TRBV27 with TRBJ2-2; unclear D gene. Trimming removed 5 bases at V and 2 bases at J, with 9 bases between. Germline lookup yields CDR1 MNHEY and CDR2 SMNVEV (reference sequence). This CDR3 has 14 residues. The CDR3 DNA reads TGTGCCAGCAGTCGGCTGTATAACACCGGGGAGCTGTTTTTT. Encoded protein: CASSRLYNTGELFF.

This clonotype was found a few times. The chain combines TRBV25-1 with TRBJ2-1; 9 positions match TRBD1. This CDR3 has 14 residues. Trimming took 5 bases from V and 6 from J; bases not matched to a gene: 5. Germline V CDR1 and CDR2: MGHDK, SYGVNS. Here the CDR3 DNA reads TGTGCCAGCAGTACCGGGACAGGGACCAATGAGCAGTTCTTC. Its protein is CASSTGTGTNEQFF. Full variable domain (missing parts from reference TRBV25-1 and TRBJ2-1): EADIYQTPRYLVIGTGKKITLECSQTMGHDKMYWYQQDPGMELHLIHYSYGVNSTEKGDLSSESTVSRIRTEHFPLTLESARPSHTSQYLCASSTGTGTNEQFFGPGTRLTVL.

This clonotype was found a few times. V and J are TRBV6-1 and TRBJ2-7, with 8 nucleotides matching TRBD2. Looked up from germline, CDR1 is MNHNS and CDR2 is SASEGT. The CDR3 consists of 13 residues. The junction had 4 bases not matched to a gene; V was cut back by 7 bases and J by 2 bases. The CDR3 loop reads CASTGGGAYEQYV. CDR3 nucleotide sequence: TGTGCCAGCACCGGGGGGGGGGCCTACGAGCAGTACGTC.

This clonotype has just a few counts. V gene TRBV4-1 combines with J gene TRBJ2-3; tentatively, D is TRBD2 (6 bases). Trimming shortened V by 4 bases and J by 2 bases, and 19 bases separated the two germline ends. This CDR3 region has 17 residues. Per the germline V gene, CDR1 is MGHRA and CDR2 is YSYEKL. The CDR3 sequence is CASSPPGLGDSTDTQYF. DNA of the CDR3: TGCGCCAGCAGCCCCCCCGGTTTGGGGGACTCCACAGATACGCAGTATTTT.

This clonotype was seen a handful of times. This chain links TRBV29-1 with TRBJ1-2; possible D gene TRBD1, 5 bases. The CDR3 consists of 13 residues. In germline, CDR1 is SQVTM, CDR2 ANQGSEA. Deletions cut 3 bases from V and 3 bases from J, with 11 bases between. The CDR3 region has the DNA TGCAGCGTTGAGGGCAGGGACGACTATGGCTACACCTTC. This codes for CSVEGRDDYGYTF.

The chain is built from TRBV20-1 and TRBJ2-3; TRBD2 agrees at 10 bases. V gave up 1 base and J gave up 3 bases; unmatched junction bases: 10. The germline V gene has CDR1 DFQATT and CDR2 SNEGSKA (reference sequence). The CDR3 length is 17 residues. The CDR3 loop is CSARGLAGRVGTDTQYF. Here the CDR3 DNA reads TGCAGTGCTAGAGGACTAGCGGGTCGTGTTGGGACAGATACGCAGTATTTT.

The chain is built from TRBV4-1 and TRBJ2-5; unclear D gene. Trimming stripped 0 bases from V and 2 bases from J, with 19 bases between. Germline CDR1 is MGHRA and CDR2 is YSYEKL. CDR3 length: 18 residues. CDR3 protein: CASSQEIKVGDPQETQYF. CDR3 sequence (DNA): TGCGCCAGCAGCCAAGAAATAAAGGTTGGGGATCCGCAAGAGACCCAGTACTTC.

For this clonotype: This may stem from a read error, because a much larger clone lies one nucleotide away. The J gene is TRBJ2-1, the V gene TRBV7-2; TRBD1 might be the D (6 bases). The germline CDR1 and CDR2 sequences are SGHTA and FQGNSA. CDR3 length equals 13 residues. The CDR3: CASSLNRVNEQSF. The CDR3 DNA is TGTGCCAGCAGCCTAAACAGGGTTAATGAGCAGTCCTTC. Drawing the rest from reference TRBV7-2 and TRBJ2-1, the complete variable domain is GAGVSQSPSNKVTEKGKDVELRCDPISGHTALYWYRQSLGQGLEFLIYFQGNSAPDKSGLPSDRFSAERTGGSVSTLTIQRTQQEDSAVYLCASSLNRVNEQSFGPGTRLTVL.

The gene calls are TRBV4-3 and TRBJ2-5; the match to TRBD2 covers 15 bases. V lost 0 bases, J lost 1 base, and 3 bases stayed unmatched. This CDR3 is 18 amino acids long. Per the germline V gene, CDR1 is LGHNA and CDR2 is YSLEER. CDR3 sequence (DNA): TGCGCCAGCAGCCAAGATGGACTAGCGGGGGGGTTCCAAGAGACCCAGTACTTC. Translation gives CASSQDGLAGGFQETQYF.